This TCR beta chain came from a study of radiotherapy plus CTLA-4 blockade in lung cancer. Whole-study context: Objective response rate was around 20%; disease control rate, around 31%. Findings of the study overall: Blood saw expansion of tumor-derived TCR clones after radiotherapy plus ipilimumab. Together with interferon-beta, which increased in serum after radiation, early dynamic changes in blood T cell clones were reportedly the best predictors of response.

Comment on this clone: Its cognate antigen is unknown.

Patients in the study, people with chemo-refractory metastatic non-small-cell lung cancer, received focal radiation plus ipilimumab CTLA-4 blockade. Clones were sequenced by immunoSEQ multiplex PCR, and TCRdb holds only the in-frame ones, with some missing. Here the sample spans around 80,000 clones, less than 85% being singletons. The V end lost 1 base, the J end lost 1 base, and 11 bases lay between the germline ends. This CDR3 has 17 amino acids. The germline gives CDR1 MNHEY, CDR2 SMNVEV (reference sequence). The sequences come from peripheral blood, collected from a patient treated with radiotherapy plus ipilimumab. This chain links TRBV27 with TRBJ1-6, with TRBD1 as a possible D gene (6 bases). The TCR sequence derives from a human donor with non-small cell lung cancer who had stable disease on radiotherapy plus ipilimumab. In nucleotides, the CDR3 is TGTGCCAGCAGTTTATTCGGGGGGGCGTCCTATAATTCACCCCTCCACTTT. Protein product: CASSLFGGASYNSPLHF.